This T cell receptor beta chain was observed in a study of tumor-infiltrating lymphocytes in primary liver carcinoma. TCR beta cDNA came from approximately 490 ng total RNA, primed with a constant-region primer. Libraries of TCR beta came from three nested multiplex PCR rounds with slightly modified ARM-PCR. The opening two PCR rounds, about 11 cycles each, paired TRBV1-TRBV30 forward primers with a C-beta reverse primer. TCRdb recomputed calls from the multiplex PCR reads with MiXCR, one row per CDR3 protein. The sample lists about 200,000 distinct CDR3 sequences, approximately 65% occurring once. This clonotype has ten or more counts. Germline assignment: CDR1 SGHAT and CDR2 FQNNGV. The CDR3 sequence is 15 residues long. V lost 0 bases to trimming and J lost 6 bases, with 9 bases between them. It was unsorted whole blood that yielded blood RNA, and germline DNA was also extracted.

The chain employs TRBV11-2 and TRBJ1-6; TRBD1 might be the D (5 bases). Sequenced sample: peripheral blood. This clonotype was obtained from a woman in her sixties with primary liver carcinoma and hepatitis B virus infection. CDR3 coding DNA: TGTGCCAGCAGCTTAGAATGGGGGGGTAATTCACCCCTCCACTTT. Protein: CASSLEWGGNSPLHF. Complete variable domain (other parts from reference TRBV11-2 and TRBJ1-6): EAGVAQSPRYKIIEKRQSVAFWCNPISGHATLYWYQQILGQGPKLLIQFQNNGVVDDSQLPKDRFSAERLKGVDSTLKIQPAKLEDSAVYLCASSLEWGGNSPLHFGNGTRLTVT.